This is a list of T cell receptor beta chains from one sample in a study of metastatic and nonmetastatic thyroid tumors. TCRdb used MiXCR to call clones anew from the PCR reads. The table includes more than 13,000 clones, less than 25% detected once. Sequencing used blood. The receptors originated from a female donor with papillary thyroid cancer or a benign thyroid nodule (not recorded which). Some clones in this sample may be carry-over from other donors' samples. CDR3s include the opening cysteine and the closing phenylalanine or tryptophan. D genes are given only for firm matches. Some rows mark clone size as missing; the rest say once, few, many or name a class of expanded clone.

j_gene: TRBJ1-1
v_gene: TRBV10-1
abundance: many
d_gene: TRBD1
CDR3aa: CARTGGCTEAFF
CDR3nt: TGCGCCAGGACAGGGGGGTGCACTGAAGCTTTCTTT

j_gene: TRBJ2-7
v_gene: TRBV5-4
abundance: once
d_gene: TRBD1
CDR3aa: CAIIWGQGPAYEQYF
CDR3nt: TGTGCCATCATCTGGGGACAGGGCCCTGCCTACGAGCAGTACTTC

j_gene: TRBJ1-1
v_gene: TRBV11-2
abundance: many
d_gene: NA
CDR3aa: CASSRGPSNTEAFF
CDR3nt: TGTGCCAGCAGCCGGGGACCGTCGAACACTGAAGCTTTCTTT

j_gene: TRBJ2-7
v_gene: TRBV20-1
abundance: NA
d_gene: TRBD2
CDR3aa: CSAPAGGTSYEQYF
CDR3nt: TGCAGTGCTCCGGCGGGAGGGACCTCCTACGAGCAGTACTTC

j_gene: TRBJ2-3
v_gene: TRBV27
abundance: medium-sized
d_gene: TRBD2
CDR3aa: CASSPHRTTSGVGNTQYF
CDR3nt: TGTGCCAGCAGTCCTCATCGAACGACTAGCGGGGTAGGAAATACGCAGTATTTT

j_gene: TRBJ1-2
v_gene: TRBV6-1
abundance: medium-sized
d_gene: NA
CDR3aa: CASRLAENDYGYTF
CDR3nt: TGTGCCAGCAGGCTAGCAGAAAATGACTATGGCTACACCTTC

j_gene: TRBJ1-1
v_gene: TRBV20-1
abundance: medium-sized
d_gene: NA
CDR3aa: CSARSSVEAFF
CDR3nt: TGCAGTGCTAGGTCGAGTGTTGAAGCTTTCTTT

j_gene: TRBJ1-1
v_gene: TRBV11-2
abundance: many
d_gene: NA
CDR3aa: CASSFTVNTEAFF
CDR3nt: TGTGCCAGCAGCTTTACAGTGAACACTGAAGCTTTCTTT

j_gene: TRBJ2-5
v_gene: TRBV11-2
abundance: many
d_gene: TRBD2
CDR3aa: CASSLVSTSGVPHQETQYF
CDR3nt: TGTGCCAGCAGCTTGGTGTCGACTAGCGGAGTTCCCCACCAAGAGACCCAGTACTTC

j_gene: TRBJ1-6
v_gene: TRBV27
abundance: medium-sized
d_gene: NA
CDR3aa: CASSKRSPLHF
CDR3nt: TGTGCCAGTTCCAAGCGTTCACCCCTCCACTTT

j_gene: TRBJ2-3
v_gene: TRBV11-2
abundance: many
d_gene: NA
CDR3aa: CASSFSRYTDTQYF
CDR3nt: TGTGCCAGCAGCTTTTCGCGGTACACAGATACGCAGTATTTT

j_gene: TRBJ2-1
v_gene: TRBV9
abundance: many
d_gene: NA
CDR3aa: CASSVGGTLYNEQFF
CDR3nt: TGTGCCAGCAGCGTAGGAGGGACCCTCTACAATGAGCAGTTCTTC

j_gene: TRBJ2-7
v_gene: TRBV11-1
abundance: NA
d_gene: TRBD2
CDR3aa: CASSSRGGDLYEQYF
CDR3nt: TGTGCCAGCAGCTCCCGGGGAGGGGACCTATACGAGCAGTACTTC

j_gene: TRBJ1-3
v_gene: TRBV29-1
abundance: NA
d_gene: TRBD1
CDR3aa: CSVVGTTGDSGNTIYF
CDR3nt: TGCAGCGTTGTGGGGACGACAGGGGACTCTGGAAACACCATATATTTT

j_gene: TRBJ1-1
v_gene: TRBV6-9
abundance: NA
d_gene: NA
CDR3aa: CASSLDRTEASF
CDR3nt: TGTGCCAGCAGTCTCGACAGAACTGAAGCTTCCTTT

j_gene: TRBJ2-1
v_gene: TRBV7-6
abundance: NA
d_gene: NA
CDR3aa: CASSPQGTRLSDEQFF
CDR3nt: TGTGCCAGCAGCCCTCAAGGGACACGGCTTTCCGATGAGCAGTTCTTC

j_gene: TRBJ2-7
v_gene: TRBV28
abundance: NA
d_gene: NA
CDR3aa: CASSGTYEQYF
CDR3nt: TGTGCCAGCAGCGGAACCTACGAGCAGTACTTC

j_gene: TRBJ1-1
v_gene: TRBV6-1
abundance: NA
d_gene: TRBD1
CDR3aa: CASSRTPGGTGTEAFF
CDR3nt: TGTGCCAGCAGTAGGACCCCAGGGGGAACTGGGACTGAAGCTTTCTTT

j_gene: TRBJ1-4
v_gene: TRBV28
abundance: NA
d_gene: TRBD1
CDR3aa: CASSPFGTGGELGEKLFF
CDR3nt: TGTGCCAGCAGTCCGTTTGGGACAGGGGGCGAGTTGGGTGAAAAACTGTTTTTT

j_gene: TRBJ2-1
v_gene: TRBV28
abundance: medium-sized
d_gene: TRBD2
CDR3aa: CASRPPVGLANNEQFF
CDR3nt: TGTGCCAGCAGGCCTCCCGTTGGACTAGCAAACAATGAGCAGTTCTTC

j_gene: TRBJ2-1
v_gene: TRBV6-2/TRBV6-3
abundance: medium-sized
d_gene: TRBD1
CDR3aa: CAGGSGQGVYNEQFF
CDR3nt: TGTGCCGGGGGATCGGGACAGGGGGTGTACAATGAGCAGTTCTTC

j_gene: TRBJ2-7
v_gene: TRBV10-2
abundance: medium-sized
d_gene: TRBD2
CDR3aa: CASTRAGNSYEQYF
CDR3nt: TGCGCCAGCACGAGAGCGGGGAACTCCTACGAGCAGTACTTC

j_gene: TRBJ2-6
v_gene: TRBV12-3/TRBV12-4
abundance: few
d_gene: NA
CDR3aa: CASSPLGGRFGANVLTF
CDR3nt: TGTGCCAGCAGTCCCTTAGGGGGGAGGTTCGGGGCAAACGTCCTGACTTTC

j_gene: TRBJ1-1
v_gene: TRBV28
abundance: few
d_gene: NA
CDR3aa: CASSSGQSTEAFF
CDR3nt: TGTGCCAGCAGTTCCGGACAATCCACTGAAGCTTTTTTT

j_gene: TRBJ1-4
v_gene: TRBV7-9
abundance: many
d_gene: TRBD1
CDR3aa: CASSSTGVGEKLFF
CDR3nt: TGTGCCAGCAGTTCCACAGGGGTCGGTGAAAAACTGTTTTTT

j_gene: TRBJ2-3
v_gene: TRBV6-1
abundance: few
d_gene: NA
CDR3aa: CASTSPDMGPGSQYF
CDR3nt: TGTGCCAGCACTTCTCCGGACATGGGGCCCGGGTCGCAGTATTTT

j_gene: TRBJ2-5
v_gene: TRBV6-1
abundance: medium-sized
d_gene: TRBD2
CDR3aa: CASSPTRTSQETQYF
CDR3nt: TGTGCCAGCAGCCCAACCAGGACTAGCCAAGAGACCCAGTACTTC

j_gene: TRBJ1-1
v_gene: TRBV6-2/TRBV6-3
abundance: NA
d_gene: TRBD1
CDR3aa: CASSSQGVLYVTEAFF
CDR3nt: TGTGCCAGCAGTAGCCAGGGGGTCCTTTATGTCACTGAAGCTTTCTTT

j_gene: TRBJ1-5
v_gene: TRBV5-1
abundance: NA
d_gene: NA
CDR3aa: CASSLVGGNQPQHF
CDR3nt: TGCGCCAGCAGCTTGGTGGGGGGCAATCAGCCCCAGCATTTT

j_gene: TRBJ1-1
v_gene: TRBV10-2
abundance: NA
d_gene: NA
CDR3aa: CASSEVWGAAAEAFF
CDR3nt: TGCGCCAGCAGTGAAGTATGGGGGGCAGCAGCCGAAGCTTTCTTT

j_gene: TRBJ2-3
v_gene: TRBV5-1
abundance: NA
d_gene: NA
CDR3aa: CATADSVTDTQYF
CDR3nt: TGCGCCACCGCGGACAGCGTTACAGATACGCAGTATTTT

j_gene: TRBJ1-2
v_gene: TRBV15
abundance: few
d_gene: NA
CDR3aa: CATSRDGVMGNYGYTF
CDR3nt: TGTGCCACCAGCAGAGATGGGGTAATGGGGAACTATGGCTACACCTTC

j_gene: TRBJ2-2
v_gene: TRBV12-3/TRBV12-4
abundance: NA
d_gene: NA
CDR3aa: CASSTSGRQTGDLFF
CDR3nt: TGTGCCAGCAGTACGTCTGGACGGCAAACCGGGGATCTGTTTTTT

j_gene: TRBJ2-2
v_gene: TRBV20-1
abundance: NA
d_gene: NA
CDR3aa: CSARRGGADTGELFF
CDR3nt: TGCAGTGCCCGGAGGGGGGGGGCCGACACCGGGGAGCTGTTTTTT

j_gene: TRBJ2-7
v_gene: TRBV5-4
abundance: many
d_gene: NA
CDR3aa: CASSSGRGSYEQYF
CDR3nt: TGTGCCAGCAGCTCGGGGCGGGGATCCTACGAGCAGTACTTC

j_gene: TRBJ2-3
v_gene: TRBV28
abundance: medium-sized
d_gene: TRBD2
CDR3aa: CASSPNVGGAAGTQYF
CDR3nt: TGTGCCAGCAGTCCCAACGTCGGGGGGGCCGCGGGGACGCAGTATTTT

j_gene: TRBJ1-1
v_gene: TRBV19
abundance: many
d_gene: NA
CDR3aa: CASSTTQGGERAEAFF
CDR3nt: TGTGCCAGTAGTACCACGCAGGGAGGAGAAAGAGCTGAAGCTTTCTTT

j_gene: TRBJ2-7
v_gene: TRBV20-1
abundance: NA
d_gene: NA
CDR3aa: CSAGGRAGEQYF
CDR3nt: TGCAGTGCGGGGGGGCGGGCTGGCGAGCAGTACTTC

j_gene: TRBJ1-1
v_gene: TRBV27
abundance: many
d_gene: NA
CDR3aa: CAKRGGTPHPYTEAFF
CDR3nt: TGTGCCAAAAGGGGCGGGACGCCACACCCCTACACTGAAGCTTTCTTT

j_gene: TRBJ2-1
v_gene: TRBV12-3/TRBV12-4
abundance: medium-sized
d_gene: TRBD1
CDR3aa: CASRRNRGPRSEQFF
CDR3nt: TGTGCCAGCAGACGGAACAGGGGGCCCCGGAGTGAGCAGTTCTTC

j_gene: TRBJ2-6
v_gene: TRBV7-2
abundance: many
d_gene: NA
CDR3aa: CASSLGGAGANVLTF
CDR3nt: TGTGCCAGCAGCTTAGGGGGGGCTGGGGCCAACGTCCTGACTTTC

j_gene: TRBJ1-2
v_gene: TRBV12-3/TRBV12-4
abundance: NA
d_gene: TRBD1
CDR3aa: CASSPWTGTYGYTF
CDR3nt: TGTGCCAGCAGCCCGTGGACAGGGACCTATGGCTACACCTTC

j_gene: TRBJ1-2
v_gene: TRBV28
abundance: few
d_gene: NA
CDR3aa: CASRITGTTAGYTF
CDR3nt: TGTGCCAGCAGAATCACCGGGACTACCGCGGGCTACACCTTC

j_gene: TRBJ1-2
v_gene: TRBV6-2/TRBV6-3
abundance: NA
d_gene: TRBD1
CDR3aa: CASSYSNLPGQGNGYTF
CDR3nt: TGTGCCAGCAGTTACTCGAACCTACCGGGACAGGGTAATGGCTACACCTTC

j_gene: TRBJ2-1
v_gene: TRBV5-1
abundance: NA
d_gene: TRBD2
CDR3aa: CASSLLAGVRNEQFF
CDR3nt: TGCGCCAGCAGCTTGCTAGCGGGAGTAAGGAATGAGCAGTTCTTC

j_gene: TRBJ2-3
v_gene: TRBV20-1
abundance: many
d_gene: TRBD2
CDR3aa: CSARDVGAGGITDTQYF
CDR3nt: TGCAGTGCTAGAGATGTAGGAGCGGGAGGGATCACAGATACGCAGTATTTT

j_gene: TRBJ2-7
v_gene: TRBV28
abundance: few
d_gene: NA
CDR3aa: CASSLLAKYEQYF
CDR3nt: TGTGCCAGCAGTTTATTGGCCAAATACGAGCAGTACTTC